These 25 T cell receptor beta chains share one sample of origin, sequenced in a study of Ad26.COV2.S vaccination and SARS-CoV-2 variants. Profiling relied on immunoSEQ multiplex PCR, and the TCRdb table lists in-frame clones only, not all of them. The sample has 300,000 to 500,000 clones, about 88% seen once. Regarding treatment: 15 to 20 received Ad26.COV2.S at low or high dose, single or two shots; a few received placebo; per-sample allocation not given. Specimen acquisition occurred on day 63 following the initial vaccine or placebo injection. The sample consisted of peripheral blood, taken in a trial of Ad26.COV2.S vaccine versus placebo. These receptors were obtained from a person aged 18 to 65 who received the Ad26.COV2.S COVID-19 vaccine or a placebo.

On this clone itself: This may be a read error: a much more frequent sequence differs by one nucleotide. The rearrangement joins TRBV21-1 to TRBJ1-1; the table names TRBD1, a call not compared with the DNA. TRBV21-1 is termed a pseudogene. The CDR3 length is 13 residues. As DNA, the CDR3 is TGTGCCAGCAGCGTTCAGGAGAACACTGAAGCTTTCTTT. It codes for CASSVQENTEAFF.

The chain's CDR3 is CASSSTSSRSGDEQFF. The CDR3 DNA follows: TGTGCCAGTAGCAGTACGAGTTCGCGGTCGGGAGATGAGCAGTTCTTC. V is TRBV19 and J is TRBJ2-1, with D possibly matching TRBD2 (6 bases). The CDR3 is 16 amino acids. CDR1 LNHDA and CDR2 SQIVND come from the germline V gene (reference sequence). V was trimmed by 6 bases and J by 8 bases, leaving 23 bases between them.

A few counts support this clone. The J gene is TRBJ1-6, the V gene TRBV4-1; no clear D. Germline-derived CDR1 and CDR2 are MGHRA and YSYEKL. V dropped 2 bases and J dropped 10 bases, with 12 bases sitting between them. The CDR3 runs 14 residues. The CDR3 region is CASSQMGSQSPLHF. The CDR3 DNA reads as TGCGCCAGCAGCCAAATGGGTTCCCAGTCACCCCTCCACTTT.

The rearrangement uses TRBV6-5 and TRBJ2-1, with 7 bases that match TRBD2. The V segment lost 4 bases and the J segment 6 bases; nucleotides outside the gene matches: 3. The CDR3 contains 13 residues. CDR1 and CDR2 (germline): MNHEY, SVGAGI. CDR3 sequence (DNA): TGTGCCAGCAGTTCAAGACTAGCCAATGAGCAGTTCTTC. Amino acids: CASSSRLANEQFF.

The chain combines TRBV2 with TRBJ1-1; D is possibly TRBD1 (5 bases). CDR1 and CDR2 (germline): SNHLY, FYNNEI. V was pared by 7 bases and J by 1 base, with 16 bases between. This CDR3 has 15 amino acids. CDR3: CASNFRRGRNTEAFF. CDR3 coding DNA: TGTGCCAGCAATTTTCGTCGGGGCCGGAACACTGAAGCTTTCTTT.

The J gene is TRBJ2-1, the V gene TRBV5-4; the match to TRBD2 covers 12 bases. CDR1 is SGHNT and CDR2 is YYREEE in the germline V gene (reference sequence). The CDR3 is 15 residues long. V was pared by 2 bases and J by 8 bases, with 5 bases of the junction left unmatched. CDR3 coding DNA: TGTGCCAGCAGCTTTTCGGCTAGCGGGGGGGATGAGCAGTTCTTC. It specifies CASSFSASGGDEQFF. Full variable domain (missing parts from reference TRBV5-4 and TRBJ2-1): ETGVTQSPTHLIKTRGQQVTLRCSSQSGHNTVSWYQQALGQGPQFIFQYYREEENGRGNFPPRFSGLQFPNYSSELNVNALELDDSALYLCASSFSASGGDEQFFGPGTRLTVL.

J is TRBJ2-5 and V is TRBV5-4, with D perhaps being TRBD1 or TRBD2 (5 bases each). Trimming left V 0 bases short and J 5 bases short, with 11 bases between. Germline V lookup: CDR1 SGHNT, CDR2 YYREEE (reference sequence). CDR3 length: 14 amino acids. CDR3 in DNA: TGTGCCAGCAGCTTGGATATGGGGGAGGAGACCCAGTACTTC. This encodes CASSLDMGEETQYF. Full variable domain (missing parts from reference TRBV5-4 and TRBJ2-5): ETGVTQSPTHLIKTRGQQVTLRCSSQSGHNTVSWYQQALGQGPQFIFQYYREEENGRGNFPPRFSGLQFPNYSSELNVNALELDDSALYLCASSLDMGEETQYFGPGTRLLVL.

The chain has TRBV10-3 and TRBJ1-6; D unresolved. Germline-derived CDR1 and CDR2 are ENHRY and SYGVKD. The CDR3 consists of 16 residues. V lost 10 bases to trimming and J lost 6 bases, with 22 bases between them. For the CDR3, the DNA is TGTGCCACCCACCGGGAGGTCCCAGCGGGTAATTCACCCCTCCACTTT. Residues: CATHREVPAGNSPLHF.

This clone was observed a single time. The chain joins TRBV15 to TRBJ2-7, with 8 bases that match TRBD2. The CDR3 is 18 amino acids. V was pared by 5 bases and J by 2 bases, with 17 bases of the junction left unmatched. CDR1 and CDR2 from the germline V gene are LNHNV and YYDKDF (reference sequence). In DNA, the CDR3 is TGTGCCACCAGCCCCCGACGAACCTCCTCGCGGGGGGCCTACGAGCAGTACTTC. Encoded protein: CATSPRRTSSRGAYEQYF.

CDR3 coding DNA: TGTGCCACCAGCAGAGATTTTGGGACTAGGGCAGATACGCAGTATTTT. Translation: CATSRDFGTRADTQYF. The chain joins TRBV15 to TRBJ2-3; TRBD2 matches 8 bases. Unmatched junction bases numbered 6, after V lost 0 bases and J lost 4 bases. The CDR3 length is 16 residues. Germline assignment: CDR1 LNHNV and CDR2 YYDKDF (reference sequence).

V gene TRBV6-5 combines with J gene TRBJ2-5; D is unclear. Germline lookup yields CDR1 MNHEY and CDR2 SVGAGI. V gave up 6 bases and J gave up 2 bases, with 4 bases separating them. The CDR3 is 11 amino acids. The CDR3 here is CASSTQETQYF. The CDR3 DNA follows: TGTGCCAGCAGCACACAAGAGACCCAGTACTTC.

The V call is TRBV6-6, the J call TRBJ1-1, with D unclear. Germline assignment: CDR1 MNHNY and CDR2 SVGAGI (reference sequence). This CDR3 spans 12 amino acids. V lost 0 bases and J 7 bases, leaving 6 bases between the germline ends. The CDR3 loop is CASSYSQIEAFF. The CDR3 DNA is TGTGCCAGCAGTTACTCGCAGATTGAAGCTTTCTTT.

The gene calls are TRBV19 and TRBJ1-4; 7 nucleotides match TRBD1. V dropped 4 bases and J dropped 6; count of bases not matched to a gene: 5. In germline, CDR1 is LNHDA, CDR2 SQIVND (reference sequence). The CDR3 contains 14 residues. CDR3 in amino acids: CASSTDREDEKLFF. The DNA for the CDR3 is TGTGCCAGTAGTACCGACAGGGAGGATGAAAAACTGTTTTTT.

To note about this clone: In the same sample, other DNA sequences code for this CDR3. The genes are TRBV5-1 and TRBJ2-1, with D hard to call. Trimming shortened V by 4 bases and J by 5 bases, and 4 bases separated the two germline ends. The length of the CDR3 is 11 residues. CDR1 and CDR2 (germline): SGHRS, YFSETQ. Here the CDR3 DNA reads TGCGCCAGCAGCCTAGACAATGAGCAGTTCTTC. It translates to CASSLDNEQFF.

In DNA, the CDR3 is TGTGCCAGCAGTGATGAGTCTTTTGGGACTAGAGAATATACGCAGTATTTT. Protein sequence: CASSDESFGTREYTQYF. V is TRBV2 and J is TRBJ2-3; 8 bases map to TRBD2. The CDR3 covers 17 residues. V lost 3 bases to trimming and J lost 7 bases; unmatched junction nucleotides: 15. Germline V lookup: CDR1 SNHLY, CDR2 FYNNEI. Using reference TRBV2 and TRBJ2-3 for the parts outside the CDR3, the full variable domain is EPEVTQTPSHQVTQMGQEVILRCVPISNHLYFYWYRQILGQKVEFLVSFYNNEISEKSEIFDDQFSVERPDGSNFTLKIRSTKLEDSAMYFCASSDESFGTREYTQYFGPGTRLTVL.

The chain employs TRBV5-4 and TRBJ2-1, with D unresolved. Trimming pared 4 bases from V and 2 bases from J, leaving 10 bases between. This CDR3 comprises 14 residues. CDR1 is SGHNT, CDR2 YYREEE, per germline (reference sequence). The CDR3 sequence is CASSPRTAYNEQFF. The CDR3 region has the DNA TGTGCCAGCAGCCCAAGGACGGCCTACAATGAGCAGTTCTTC.

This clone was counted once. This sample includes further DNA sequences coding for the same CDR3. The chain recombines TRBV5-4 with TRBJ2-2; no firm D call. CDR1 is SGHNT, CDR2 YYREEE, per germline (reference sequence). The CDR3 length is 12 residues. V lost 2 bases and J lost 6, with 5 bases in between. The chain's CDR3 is CASSFGAGELFF. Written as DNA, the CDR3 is TGTGCCAGCAGCTTCGGTGCCGGGGAGCTGTTTTTT.

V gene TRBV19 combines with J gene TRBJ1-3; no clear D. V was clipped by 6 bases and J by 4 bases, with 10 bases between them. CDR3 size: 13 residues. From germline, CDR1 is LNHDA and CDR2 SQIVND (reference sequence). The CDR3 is CASRNDFGNTIYF. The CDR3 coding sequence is TGTGCCAGTAGGAACGATTTCGGAAACACCATATATTTT.

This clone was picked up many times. As DNA, the CDR3 is TGCAGCGTGTCCGGGACAGGAGTATGGAACACTGAAGCTTTCTTT. The encoded protein is CSVSGTGVWNTEAFF. The chain employs TRBV29-1 and TRBJ1-1; 8 nucleotides align to TRBD1. V gave up 6 bases and J gave up 1 base; unmatched junction bases: 10. Per the germline V gene, CDR1 is SQVTM and CDR2 is ANQGSEA. The CDR3 has 15 residues.

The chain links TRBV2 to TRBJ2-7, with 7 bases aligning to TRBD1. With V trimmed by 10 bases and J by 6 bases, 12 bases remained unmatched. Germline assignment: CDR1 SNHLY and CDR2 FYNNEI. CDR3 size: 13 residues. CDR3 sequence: CANNKDRTGEQYF. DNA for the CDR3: TGTGCCAACAACAAGGACAGGACTGGCGAGCAGTACTTC. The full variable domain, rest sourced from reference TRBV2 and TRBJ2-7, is EPEVTQTPSHQVTQMGQEVILRCVPISNHLYFYWYRQILGQKVEFLVSFYNNEISEKSEIFDDQFSVERPDGSNFTLKIRSTKLEDSAMYFCANNKDRTGEQYFGPGTRLTVT.

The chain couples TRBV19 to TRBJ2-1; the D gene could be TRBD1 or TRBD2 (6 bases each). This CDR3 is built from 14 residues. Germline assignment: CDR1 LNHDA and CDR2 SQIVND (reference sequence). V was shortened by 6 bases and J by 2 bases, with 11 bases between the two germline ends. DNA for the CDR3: TGTGCCAGTAGGGGGGGCCCCACCTACAATGAGCAGTTCTTC. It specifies CASRGGPTYNEQFF.

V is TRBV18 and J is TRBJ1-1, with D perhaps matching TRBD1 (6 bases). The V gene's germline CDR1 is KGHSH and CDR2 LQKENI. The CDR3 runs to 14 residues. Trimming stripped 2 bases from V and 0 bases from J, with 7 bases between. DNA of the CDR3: TGTGCCAGCTCACCAAAGGGGGTGAACACTGAAGCTTTCTTT. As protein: CASSPKGVNTEAFF.

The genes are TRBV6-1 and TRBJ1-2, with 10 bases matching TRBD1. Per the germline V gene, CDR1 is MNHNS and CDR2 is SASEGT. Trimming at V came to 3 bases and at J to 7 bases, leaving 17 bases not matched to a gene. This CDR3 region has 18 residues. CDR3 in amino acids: CASSDGDSGTGVGSGYTF. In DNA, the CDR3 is TGTGCCAGCAGTGATGGGGATTCCGGGACAGGGGTTGGAAGTGGCTACACCTTC.

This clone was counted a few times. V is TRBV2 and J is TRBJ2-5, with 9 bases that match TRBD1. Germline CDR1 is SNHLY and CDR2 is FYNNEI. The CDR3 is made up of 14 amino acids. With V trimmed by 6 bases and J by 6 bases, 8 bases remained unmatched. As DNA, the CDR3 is TGTGCCAGCAGGACAGACAGGGGGAAACAGACCCAGTACTTC. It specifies CASRTDRGKQTQYF.

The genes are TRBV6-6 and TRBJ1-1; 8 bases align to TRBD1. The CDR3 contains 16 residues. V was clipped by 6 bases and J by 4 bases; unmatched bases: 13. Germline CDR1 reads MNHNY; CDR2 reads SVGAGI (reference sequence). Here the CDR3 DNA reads TGTGCCAGCAGCAAAGGACAGGGACAATTGGCCACTGAAGCTTTCTTT. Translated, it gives CASSKGQGQLATEAFF.